This T cell receptor beta chain derives from a study of T cell responses to AZD1222 COVID-19 vaccine. The data were produced by immunoSEQ multiplex PCR, yet TCRdb's version contains in-frame clones alone and is incomplete. Among more than 95,000 clones listed, approximately 90% were seen once. This sequence originates from an adult in good health. The material was peripheral blood, obtained on day 0 of AZD1222 vaccination.

The CDR3, as DNA: TGTGCCAGCAGTTACTCGAAGACCAGACCATGGAATTATGGCTACACCTTC. Residues: CASSYSKTRPWNYGYTF. The genes are TRBV6-2 or TRBV6-3 and TRBJ1-2; D unclear. This CDR3 spans 17 amino acids. Germline CDR1 is MNHEY and CDR2 is SVGEGT. Trimming stripped 0 bases from V and 5 bases from J, with 19 bases between.